These 8 T cell receptor beta chains share one sample of origin, sequenced in a study of tumor and adjacent non-tumor tissue in lung cancer. RNA was extracted from bulk tissue without any cell sorting. This non-tumor lung sample came from over 3 cm beyond the tumor edge. The library came from three nested PCR rounds adapted from ARM-PCR protocols. One entry per CDR3 protein, called by TCRdb with MiXCR from the multiplex PCR reads. The sample contains over 80,000 distinct CDR3 sequences, 80% of which appear only once. Sequenced material: distant non-tumor lung tissue. The source of these receptors is a man in his sixties with small cell lung cancer.

This clonotype is a singleton in its sample. No conserved phenylalanine or tryptophan is present at the end of the CDR3, so a read error is the likely explanation. The CDR3 region is CASSAGPEQFL. CDR3 bases: TGCGCCAGTAGCGCAGGGCCAGAGCAGTTCCTC. J is TRBJ2-1 and V is TRBV4-1; TRBD1 or TRBD2 may be the D gene (5 bases each). Looked up from germline, CDR1 is MGHRA and CDR2 is YSYEKL. This CDR3 is built from 11 residues. Trimming cost V 9 bases and J 10 bases, with 13 bases left between them.

A word on this clonotype: Compared with germline, one end of the junction differs, possibly owing to a read error. This rearrangement joins TRBV7-8 to TRBJ2-1; no firm D call. CDR1 SGHVS and CDR2 FQNEAQ come from the germline V gene. This CDR3 is 12 amino acids long. CDR3 sequence: CGSSTRAYEHFF. The CDR3 coding sequence is TGTGGCAGCAGCACTCGGGCCTATGAGCACTTCTTC.

The chain couples TRBV6-1 to TRBJ2-3; maybe TRBD2 (6 bases). The CDR3 sequence is 16 residues long. Germline V gene sequence: CDR1 MNHNS, CDR2 SASEGT. Between the trimmed V and J ends, which lost 9 bases and 10 bases, there was a span of 29 bases. The CDR3 loop reads CASRPTSGSITYAQYF. DNA of the CDR3: TGTGCCAGTAGACCGACTAGTGGGAGTATTACATATGCGCAGTATTTT.

Worth noting for this clonotype: The conserved phenylalanine or tryptophan normally closing the CDR3 is absent here, so this likely arose from a read error. The DNA is omitted, as the CDR3 cannot be located on it reliably, and the CDR3 follows TCRdb's listing. The chain joins TRBV6-1 to TRBJ2-1; the table's D call TRBD1 went unverified against the DNA. The CDR3 is made up of 16 amino acids, end residues included. Per germline, CDR1 MNHNS and CDR2 SASEGT. The CDR3 spells CASSKRDRQMMIEQIL.

With regard to this clonotype: Given the absence of the conserved phenylalanine or tryptophan at the CDR3 end, a read error is likely. This sequence joins TRBV6-2 or TRBV6-3 and TRBJ2-3; D may correspond to TRBD1 or TRBD2 (6 bases each). The CDR3 runs to 16 residues. CDR1 is MNHEY and CDR2 is SVGEGT in the germline V gene. The ends were cut back, 8 bases at V and 0 bases at J, with 18 bases in the middle. The CDR3 coding sequence is TGTGCCAGCTGTCCCCTAACAGGGACTAGCACAGATACGCAGTATTTA. Encoded protein: CASCPLTGTSTDTQYL.

The table lists this clonotype with a few counts. The rearrangement links TRBV23-1 to TRBJ1-3, with D maybe TRBD1 (5 bases). TRBV23-1 has ORF status, its function being uncertain. The V and J ends lost 0 bases and 6 bases respectively, with 15 bases between them. The CDR3 spans 16 residues. Here the CDR3 reads CASSQSFPLGENTIYF. The CDR3, as DNA: TGCGCCAGCAGTCAATCGTTCCCTCTAGGGGAAAACACCATATATTTT.

In regard to this clonotype: Germline is not matched at one junction end, which may reflect a read error. The rearrangement uses TRBV4-1 and TRBJ1-5; D is unclear. The germline CDR1 and CDR2 sequences are MGHRA and YSYEKL. This CDR3 has 15 residues. This chain's CDR3 is CANSQDHRTGQPQHF. CDR3 in DNA: TGCGCCAACAGCCAAGATCATAGGACTGGTCAGCCCCAGCATTTT.

The J gene is TRBJ2-1, the V gene TRBV6-6, with 8 bases fitting TRBD2. V lost 7 bases, J lost 2 bases, and 19 bases stayed unmatched. This CDR3 has 19 residues. Germline CDR1 is MNHNY and CDR2 is SVGAGI (reference sequence). DNA of the CDR3: TGTGCCAGCACCCCCGGGCCAGGGCAGGGCGGGAGGACCTACAATGAGCAGTTCTTC. This codes for CASTPGPGQGGRTYNEQFF.